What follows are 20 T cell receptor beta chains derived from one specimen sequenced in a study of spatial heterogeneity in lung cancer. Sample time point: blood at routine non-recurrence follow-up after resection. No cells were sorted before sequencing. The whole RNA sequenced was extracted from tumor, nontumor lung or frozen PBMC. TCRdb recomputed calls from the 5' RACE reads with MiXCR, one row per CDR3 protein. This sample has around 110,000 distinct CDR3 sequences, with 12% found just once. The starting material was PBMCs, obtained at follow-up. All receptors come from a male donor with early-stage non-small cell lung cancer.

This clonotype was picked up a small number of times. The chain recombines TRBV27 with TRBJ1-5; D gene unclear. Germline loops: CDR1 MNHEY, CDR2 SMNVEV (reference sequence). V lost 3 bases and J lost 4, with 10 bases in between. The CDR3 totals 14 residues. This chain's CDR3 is CASSLVYKNQPQHF. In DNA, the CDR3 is TGTGCCAGCAGTTTGGTGTACAAGAATCAGCCCCAGCATTTT.

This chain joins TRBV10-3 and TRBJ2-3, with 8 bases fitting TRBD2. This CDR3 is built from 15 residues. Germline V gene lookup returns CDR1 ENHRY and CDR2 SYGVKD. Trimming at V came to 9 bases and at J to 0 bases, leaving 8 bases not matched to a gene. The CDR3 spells CAITGGAASTDTQYF. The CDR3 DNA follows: TGTGCCATAACCGGGGGGGCGGCCAGCACAGATACGCAGTATTTT.

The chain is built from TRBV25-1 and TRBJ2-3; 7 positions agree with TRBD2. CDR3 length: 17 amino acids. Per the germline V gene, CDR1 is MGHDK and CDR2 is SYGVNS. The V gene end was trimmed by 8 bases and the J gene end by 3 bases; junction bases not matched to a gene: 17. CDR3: CASSPGRLAAKTDTQYF. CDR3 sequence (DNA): TGTGCCAGCTCCCCCGGGCGGCTAGCGGCTAAGACAGATACGCAGTATTTT.

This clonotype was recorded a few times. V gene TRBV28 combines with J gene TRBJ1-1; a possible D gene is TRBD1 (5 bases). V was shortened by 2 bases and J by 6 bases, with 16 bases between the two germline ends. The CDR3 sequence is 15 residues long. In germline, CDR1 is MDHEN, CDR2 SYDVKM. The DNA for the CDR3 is TGTGCCAGCAGTTTACGGGGCATTCTCATATCTGAAGCTTTCTTT. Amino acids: CASSLRGILISEAFF.

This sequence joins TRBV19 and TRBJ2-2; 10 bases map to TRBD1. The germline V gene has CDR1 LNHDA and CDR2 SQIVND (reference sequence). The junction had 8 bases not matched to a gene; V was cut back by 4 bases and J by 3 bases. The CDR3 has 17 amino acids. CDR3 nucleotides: TGTGCCAGTAGTAGCCCGACAGGGGGCGGGGACACCGGGGAGCTGTTTTTT. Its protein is CASSSPTGGGDTGELFF.

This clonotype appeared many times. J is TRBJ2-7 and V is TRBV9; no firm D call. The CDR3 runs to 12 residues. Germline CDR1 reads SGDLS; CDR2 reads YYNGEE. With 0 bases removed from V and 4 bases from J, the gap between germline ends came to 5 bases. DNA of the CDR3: TGTGCCAGCAGCGTAGACGGGTACGAGCAGTACTTC. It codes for CASSVDGYEQYF.

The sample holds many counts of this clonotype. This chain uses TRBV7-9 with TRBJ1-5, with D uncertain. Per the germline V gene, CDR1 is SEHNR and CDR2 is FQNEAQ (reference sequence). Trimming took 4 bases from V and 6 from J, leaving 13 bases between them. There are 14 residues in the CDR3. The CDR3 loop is CASSSDPRGQPQHF. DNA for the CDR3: TGTGCCAGCAGCTCCGACCCCCGAGGTCAGCCCCAGCATTTT. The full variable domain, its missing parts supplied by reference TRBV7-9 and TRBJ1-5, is DTGVSQNPRHKITKRGQNVTFRCDPISEHNRLYWYRQTLGQGPEFLTYFQNEAQLEKSRLLSDRFSAERPKGSFSTLEIQRTEQGDSAMYLCASSSDPRGQPQHFGDGTRLSIL.

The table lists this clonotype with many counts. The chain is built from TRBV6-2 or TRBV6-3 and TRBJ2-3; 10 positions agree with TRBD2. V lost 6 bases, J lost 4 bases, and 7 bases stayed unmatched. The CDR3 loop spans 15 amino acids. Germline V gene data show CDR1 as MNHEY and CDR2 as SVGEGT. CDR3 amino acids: CASRIQRGGPDTQYF. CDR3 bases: TGTGCCAGCAGGATTCAGCGGGGGGGCCCAGATACGCAGTATTTT.

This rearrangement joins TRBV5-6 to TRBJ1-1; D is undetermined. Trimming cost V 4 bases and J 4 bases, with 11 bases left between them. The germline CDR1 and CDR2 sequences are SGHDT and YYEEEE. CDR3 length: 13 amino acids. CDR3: CASSRPDGTEAFF. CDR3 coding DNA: TGTGCCAGCAGCAGGCCGGATGGCACTGAAGCTTTCTTT.

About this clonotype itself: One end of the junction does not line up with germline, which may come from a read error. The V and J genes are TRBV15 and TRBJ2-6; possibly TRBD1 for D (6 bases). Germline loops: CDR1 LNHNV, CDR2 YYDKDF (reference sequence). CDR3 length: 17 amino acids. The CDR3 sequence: CATSRPTGSSGTNVLTF. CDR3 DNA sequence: TGTGCCACCAGCAGGCCAACAGGGAGCTCTGGGACCAACGTCCTGACTTTC. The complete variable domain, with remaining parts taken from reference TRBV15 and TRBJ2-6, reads DAMVIQNPRYQVTQFGKPVTLSCSQTLNHNVMYWYQQKSSQAPKLLFHYYDKDFNNEADTPDNFQSRRPNTSFCFLDIRSPGLGDTAMYLCATSRPTGSSGTNVLTFGAGSRLTVL.

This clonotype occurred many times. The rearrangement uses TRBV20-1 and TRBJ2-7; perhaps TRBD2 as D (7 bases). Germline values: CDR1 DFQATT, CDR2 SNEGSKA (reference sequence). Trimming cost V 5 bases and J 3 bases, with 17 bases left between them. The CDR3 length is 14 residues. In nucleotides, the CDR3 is TGCAGTGCTCCGAGGGGGGGAAACAACTACGAGCAGTACTTC. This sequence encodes CSAPRGGNNYEQYF.

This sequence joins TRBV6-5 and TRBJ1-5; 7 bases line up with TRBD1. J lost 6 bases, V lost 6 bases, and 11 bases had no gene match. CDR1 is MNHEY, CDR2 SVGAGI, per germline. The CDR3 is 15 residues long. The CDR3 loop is CASRPDRERSQPQHF. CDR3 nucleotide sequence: TGTGCCAGCAGACCAGACAGGGAAAGGAGTCAGCCCCAGCATTTT.

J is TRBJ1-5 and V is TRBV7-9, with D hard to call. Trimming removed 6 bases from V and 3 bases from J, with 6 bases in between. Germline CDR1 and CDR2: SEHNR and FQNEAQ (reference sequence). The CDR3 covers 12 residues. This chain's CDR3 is CASSYYNQPQHF. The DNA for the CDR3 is TGTGCCAGCAGTTACTACAATCAGCCCCAGCATTTT.

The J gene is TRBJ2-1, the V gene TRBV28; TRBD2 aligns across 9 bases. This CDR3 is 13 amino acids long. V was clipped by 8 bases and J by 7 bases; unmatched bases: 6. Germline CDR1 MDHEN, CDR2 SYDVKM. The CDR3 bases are TGTGCCAGCCTAGCGGGGCTGGGGAATGAGCAGTTCTTC. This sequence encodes CASLAGLGNEQFF.

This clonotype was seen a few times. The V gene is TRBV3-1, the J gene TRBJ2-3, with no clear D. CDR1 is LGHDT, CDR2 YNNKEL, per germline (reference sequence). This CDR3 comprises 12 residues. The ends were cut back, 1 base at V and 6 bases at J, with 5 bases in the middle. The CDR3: CASSQVRDTQYF. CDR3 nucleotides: TGTGCCAGCAGCCAAGTGAGGGATACGCAGTATTTT.

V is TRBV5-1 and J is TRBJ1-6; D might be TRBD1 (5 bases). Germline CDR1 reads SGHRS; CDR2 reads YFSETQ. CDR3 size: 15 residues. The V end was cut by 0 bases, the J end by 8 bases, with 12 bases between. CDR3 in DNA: TGCGCCAGCAGCTTGGTTTGGGGGATGGATTCACCCCTCCACTTT. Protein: CASSLVWGMDSPLHF.

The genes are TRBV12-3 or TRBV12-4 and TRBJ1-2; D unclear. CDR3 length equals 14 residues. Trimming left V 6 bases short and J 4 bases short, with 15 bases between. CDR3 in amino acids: CASSRGLSLYGYTF. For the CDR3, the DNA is TGTGCCAGCAGCCGAGGGTTGTCCCTCTATGGCTACACCTTC.

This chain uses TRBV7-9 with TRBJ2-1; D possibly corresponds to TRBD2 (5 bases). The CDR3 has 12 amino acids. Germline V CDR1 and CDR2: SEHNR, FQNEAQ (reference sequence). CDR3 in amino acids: CGTDFSYNEQFF. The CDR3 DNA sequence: TGTGGGACTGATTTCTCCTACAATGAGCAGTTCTTC.

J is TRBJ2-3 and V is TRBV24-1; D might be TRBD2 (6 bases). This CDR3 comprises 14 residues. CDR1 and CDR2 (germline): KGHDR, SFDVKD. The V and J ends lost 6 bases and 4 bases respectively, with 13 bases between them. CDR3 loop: CATSPEGTSDTQYF. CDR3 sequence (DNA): TGTGCCACCAGTCCGGAGGGGACCTCAGATACGCAGTATTTT.

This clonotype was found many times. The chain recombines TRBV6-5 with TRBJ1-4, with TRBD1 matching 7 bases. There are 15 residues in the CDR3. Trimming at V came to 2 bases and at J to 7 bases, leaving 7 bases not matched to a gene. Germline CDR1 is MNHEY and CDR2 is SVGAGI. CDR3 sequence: CASSYGDRVAEKLFF. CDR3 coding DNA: TGTGCCAGCAGTTACGGAGACAGGGTCGCTGAAAAACTGTTTTTT.